The clone carrying this TCR beta chain was seen many times. As yet, its antigen is unknown. With 5 bases clipped from V and 8 bases from J, the junction kept 14 bases outside the gene matches. The length of the CDR3 is 15 residues. Scientists amplified the TCR beta CDR3 regions from RNA transcripts. The authors performed first-round RT-PCR with HTBI primers and then a second-round multiplex PCR. TCRdb ran MiXCR on the multiplex PCR reads and lists one entry per CDR3 protein. The sample gives roughly 610,000 distinct CDR3 sequences, 20% to 25% of which show up once; approximately 7.7% is in the top ten. The data belong to a study of Graves' ophthalmopathy and Graves' hyperthyroidism. General study results and limits: As the model predicted ophthalmopathy progression, it achieved a sensitivity of less than 71% and a specificity of around 72%. Most expanded clonotypes in thyroid above 0.001 frequency also showed up in blood.

Uncontrolled infections, other autoimmune diseases, pregnancy or lactation barred patients from enrollment. The starting material, approximately 9.7 ml of fresh peripheral blood, provided the PBMCs. The receptor's source is a woman younger than 35 with stable Graves' hyperthyroidism. Some clones in this sample may be carry-over from other donors' samples. The chain couples TRBV12-3 or TRBV12-4 to TRBJ1-2; 7 nucleotides agree with TRBD1. Sequencing was carried out using peripheral blood. The CDR3 spells CASSPSGTESSGYTF. CDR3 bases: TGTGCCAGCAGTCCCTCCGGGACAGAAAGTAGCGGCTACACCTTC.